A selection of T cell receptor beta chains follows, all from one sample in a study of blood T cells in healthy people across ages. TCRdb reanalysed the 5' RACE reads using MiXCR and keeps one entry per CDR3 protein. Here the sample spans more than 700,000 distinct CDR3 sequences, 46% being singletons. The sequenced sample was blood. The receptors stem from an elderly man in good health. CDR3s include the opening cysteine and the closing phenylalanine or tryptophan. The D gene is left open where the match is weak. Clone size is not always given. Where it is, it says once, few, many or a class for expanded clones.

j_call d_call clone_size v_call cdr3_aa cdr3_nt
TRBJ1-1 TRBD1 . TRBV29-1 CSVETLDRGHTEAFF TGCAGCGTGGAAACCTTGGACAGGGGGCACACTGAAGCTTTCTTT
TRBJ1-1 . . TRBV3-1 CASSLRGTGATEAFF TGTGCCAGCAGCCTCCGGGGGACTGGGGCGACTGAAGCTTTCTTT
TRBJ2-5 TRBD2 . TRBV3-1 CASSQAGTSGRLGEQYF TGTGCCAGCAGCCAAGCGGGGACTAGCGGGAGATTGGGTGAGCAGTACTTC
TRBJ2-3 . few TRBV20-1 CSARDQGTDTQYF TGCAGTGCTAGAGATCAGGGGACTGATACGCAGTATTTT
TRBJ2-5 TRBD2 once TRBV12-3/TRBV12-4 CASSSILWREGTEQYF TGTGCCAGCAGTTCGATCCTATGGCGGGAGGGTACTGAGCAGTACTTC
TRBJ2-2 . . TRBV5-6 CASSLVPGPNAGELFF TGTGCCAGCAGCTTGGTTCCAGGGCCGAACGCCGGGGAGCTGTTTTTT
TRBJ2-1 . many TRBV7-9 CASSLERAEPFF TGTGCCAGCAGCTTAGAGCGAGCTGAGCCGTTCTTC
TRBJ1-2 . once TRBV3-1 CASSQAGNGYTF TGTGCCAGCAGCCAAGCCGGGAATGGCTACACCTTC
TRBJ1-2 . few TRBV10-3 CAISRDGYGYTF TGTGCCATCTCGAGGGACGGTTATGGCTACACCTTC
TRBJ1-6 . . TRBV6-4 CARMTVSCSPLHF TGTGCCAGGATGACAGTTTCGTGTTCACCCCTCCACTTT
TRBJ2-7 TRBD1 few TRBV29-1 CSVETGGNEQYF TGCAGCGTTGAAACAGGGGGCAACGAGCAGTACTTC
TRBJ2-5 . few TRBV28 CASSEEQAPRETQYF TGTGCCAGCAGTGAAGAACAGGCCCCCCGGGAGACCCAGTACTTC
TRBJ2-6 . . TRBV10-3 CAISEGRGNSGANVLTF TGTGCCATCAGTGAAGGCCGGGGTAACTCTGGGGCCAACGTCCTGACTTTC
TRBJ2-5 . few TRBV3-1 CASSPPGWETQYF TGTGCCAGCAGCCCGCCGGGATGGGAGACCCAGTACTTC
TRBJ2-7 . . TRBV20-1 CSASGDGPYEQYF TGCAGTGCTAGCGGGGACGGACCCTACGAGCAGTACTTC
TRBJ2-1 TRBD1 . TRBV7-7 CASIVDRGHEQFF TGTGCTAGCATCGTGGACAGGGGGCATGAGCAGTTCTTC
TRBJ2-3 . . TRBV7-9 CASSSERGPFSTDTQYF TGTGCCAGCAGCTCAGAGAGAGGTCCCTTTAGCACAGATACGCAGTATTTT
TRBJ1-6 TRBD1 . TRBV5-1 CASSGRQGRNSPLHF TGCGCCAGCAGCGGCAGACAGGGTCGAAATTCACCCCTCCACTTT
TRBJ1-1 . once TRBV12-3/TRBV12-4 CASRPPHGGTEAFF TGTGCCAGCAGACCCCCCCACGGCGGCACTGAAGCTTTCTTT
TRBJ2-1 TRBD2 . TRBV3-1 CASSQGGTSGRLQFF TGTGCCAGCAGCCAAGGGGGGACTAGCGGGAGGTTACAGTTCTTC
TRBJ2-5 TRBD1 many TRBV20-1 CSARGQGDDQETQYF TGCAGTGCTAGGGGACAGGGGGACGACCAAGAGACCCAGTACTTC
TRBJ1-2 TRBD1 few TRBV25-1 CATGTGGDYGYTF TGTGCCACCGGGACAGGGGGCGACTATGGCTACACCTTC
TRBJ1-5 TRBD1 . TRBV29-1 CSVSLGTGFGQPQHF TGCAGCGTCTCATTGGGGACAGGGTTCGGTCAGCCCCAGCATTTT
TRBJ1-2 TRBD1 . TRBV20-1 CSASTGQGNYGYTF TGCAGTGCTAGCACCGGACAGGGAAACTATGGCTACACCTTC
TRBJ2-5 TRBD2 . TRBV20-1 CSAQLAGVETQYF TGCAGTGCTCAGCTAGCGGGAGTTGAGACCCAGTACTTC
TRBJ2-7 . . TRBV5-1 CASSRTRDSEQYF TGCGCCAGCAGCCGGACCAGGGACTCCGAACAGTACTTC
TRBJ2-1 . many TRBV30 CAWSLQPEQFF TGTGCCTGGAGTCTACAGCCTGAGCAGTTCTTC
TRBJ2-1 . few TRBV5-1 CASSLGDRLSYNEQFF TGCGCCAGCAGCTTGGGAGACAGGCTGTCCTACAATGAGCAGTTCTTC
TRBJ2-7 . . TRBV7-6 CASSPRQARYYEQYF TGTGCCAGCAGCCCCCGACAGGCTAGATACTACGAGCAGTACTTC
TRBJ2-3 . . TRBV2 CASSERVSNTQYF TGTGCCAGCAGTGAAAGGGTTTCAAATACGCAGTATTTT
TRBJ2-5 TRBD2 few TRBV29-1 CSVGPSGQETQYF TGCAGCGTTGGACCTAGCGGACAAGAGACCCAGTACTTC
TRBJ2-1 TRBD2 few TRBV20-1 CSAKRREANNEQFF TGCAGTGCAAAAAGGCGGGAGGCCAACAATGAGCAGTTCTTC
TRBJ1-6 . . TRBV9 CASSAEGQPFISSPLHF TGTGCCAGCAGCGCTGAAGGACAGCCATTTATTAGTTCACCCCTCCACTTT
TRBJ2-2 TRBD1 many TRBV5-1 CASSSSGTGNTGELFF TGCGCCAGCAGCTCTTCCGGGACAGGGAACACCGGGGAGCTGTTTTTT
TRBJ2-1 TRBD2 few TRBV20-1 CSALPTSGRGVEQFF TGCAGTGCTCTTCCGACTAGCGGGAGAGGAGTTGAGCAGTTCTTC
TRBJ2-7 TRBD2 . TRBV9 CASSVGTSGTYEQYF TGTGCCAGCAGCGTAGGGACTAGCGGTACCTACGAGCAGTACTTC
TRBJ1-1 TRBD1 . TRBV20-1 CSARDPGTGAPKGDTEAFF TGCAGTGCTAGAGATCCGGGGACAGGGGCCCCCAAGGGGGACACTGAAGCTTTCTTT
TRBJ2-1 TRBD1 . TRBV12-3/TRBV12-4 CASSPGTGKFTDNEQFF TGTGCCAGCAGTCCCGGGACAGGGAAATTCACAGACAATGAGCAGTTCTTC
TRBJ2-1 TRBD2 . TRBV7-9 CASSLPSGTINEQFF TGTGCCAGCAGCTTACCTAGCGGGACAATCAATGAGCAGTTCTTC